Below, 29 T cell receptor beta chains from the same sample are listed, as sequenced in a study of PD-1 blockade in classical Hodgkin lymphoma. All patients experienced relapse after autologous stem cell transplantation, and brentuximab vedotin exposure was variable. Libraries were prepared by immunoSEQ multiplex PCR; TCRdb keeps only in-frame clonotypes and omits some of them. In the table there are 40,000 to 45,000 clones, roughly 70% of which are singletons. This specimen was peripheral blood mononuclear cells (PBMCs), taken at baseline. Source of these receptors: a human donor with classical Hodgkin lymphoma.

V gene TRBV19 combines with J gene TRBJ1-2; TRBD1 might be the D (5 bases). Germline CDR1 LNHDA, CDR2 SQIVND (reference sequence). This CDR3 has 13 amino acids. Trimming shortened V by 3 bases and J by 4 bases, and 9 bases separated the two germline ends. This CDR3 reads CASSIRGGYGYTF. In nucleotides, the CDR3 is TGTGCCAGTAGTATTCGCGGGGGCTATGGCTACACCTTC.

Here the CDR3 reads CASSLGLGTYEQYF. In DNA form, the CDR3 reads TGTGCCAGCAGCTTAGGATTGGGGACCTACGAGCAGTACTTC. The chain combines TRBV7-2 with TRBJ2-7; D is unresolved. V lost 1 base and J 2 bases, leaving 9 bases between the germline ends. Looked up from germline, CDR1 is SGHTA and CDR2 is FQGNSA. The CDR3 loop spans 14 amino acids. The full variable domain, completed using reference TRBV7-2 and TRBJ2-7, is GAGVSQSPSNKVTEKGKDVELRCDPISGHTALYWYRQSLGQGLEFLIYFQGNSAPDKSGLPSDRFSAERTGGSVSTLTIQRTQQEDSAVYLCASSLGLGTYEQYFGPGTRLTVT.

The table lists this clone with a count of one. This chain uses TRBV18 with TRBJ1-3, with D maybe TRBD1 (5 bases). From germline, CDR1 is KGHSH and CDR2 LQKENI. The germline V and J ends were trimmed by 4 bases and 1 base, with 8 bases remaining between them. This CDR3 contains 14 residues. CDR3 in amino acids: CASSLGDSGNTIYF. CDR3 bases: TGTGCCAGCTCACTGGGGGATTCTGGAAACACCATATATTTT.

The chain is built from TRBV7-9 and TRBJ1-1; D uncertain. Trimming cost V 2 bases and J 4 bases, with 8 bases left between them. The CDR3 spans 13 residues. The V gene's germline CDR1 is SEHNR and CDR2 FQNEAQ (reference sequence). The CDR3 coding sequence is TGTGCCAGCAGCTTAAGTGGCTTCACTGAAGCTTTCTTT. Residues: CASSLSGFTEAFF.

V is TRBV18 and J is TRBJ2-7, with 11 bases aligning to TRBD1. Germline V gene lookup returns CDR1 KGHSH and CDR2 LQKENI. The length of the CDR3 is 15 residues. V was clipped by 6 bases and J by 0 bases; unmatched bases: 4. In nucleotides, the CDR3 is TGTGCCAGCTCCCTGGGGACAGGGGGCTCCTACGAGCAGTACTTC. This sequence encodes CASSLGTGGSYEQYF.

This sequence joins TRBV27 and TRBJ2-4; the match to TRBD1 covers 12 bases. With V trimmed by 5 bases and J by 0 bases, 11 bases remained unmatched. This CDR3 region has 19 residues. Germline CDR1 MNHEY, CDR2 SMNVEV (reference sequence). CDR3 sequence (DNA): TGTGCCAGCAGTCCCGGGACAGGGGGCGCGGGAGCAGCCAAAAACATTCAGTACTTC. Translation gives CASSPGTGGAGAAKNIQYF.

This clone was counted between two and nine times. This chain connects TRBV27 to TRBJ2-7; no clear D. CDR1 and CDR2 from the germline V gene are MNHEY and SMNVEV (reference sequence). There are 11 residues in the CDR3. The germline V and J ends were trimmed by 5 bases and 0 bases, with 2 bases remaining between them. The CDR3 DNA reads TGTGCCAGCAGTCACTCCTACGAGCAGTACTTC. Protein sequence: CASSHSYEQYF.

This clone was counted a few times. V and J are TRBV19 and TRBJ2-2, with 10 nucleotides matching TRBD1. V lost 8 bases, J lost 3 bases, and 9 bases stayed unmatched. This CDR3 spans 16 amino acids. Germline assignment: CDR1 LNHDA and CDR2 SQIVND (reference sequence). Here the CDR3 DNA reads TGTGCCAGTGTAGGTACGGGACAGGGGTACACCGGGGAGCTGTTTTTT. Translated, it gives CASVGTGQGYTGELFF.

The J gene is TRBJ1-4, the V gene TRBV11-2, with 7 bases lining up with TRBD1. The V segment lost 5 bases and the J segment 0 bases; nucleotides outside the gene matches: 9. The CDR3 is 17 residues long. Germline V gene lookup returns CDR1 SGHAT and CDR2 FQNNGV. This CDR3 is CASSPWGTAATNEKLFF. The CDR3 coding sequence is TGTGCCAGCAGCCCATGGGGGACAGCTGCAACTAATGAAAAACTGTTTTTT.

The chain couples TRBV7-2 to TRBJ2-7; 9 nucleotides line up with TRBD2. With 3 bases clipped from V and 1 base from J, the junction kept 4 bases outside the gene matches. Germline lookup yields CDR1 SGHTA and CDR2 FQGNSA. The CDR3 runs 15 residues. This chain's CDR3 is CASSLEAGGSYEQYF. In DNA, the CDR3 is TGTGCCAGCAGCTTGGAAGCGGGGGGATCCTACGAGCAGTACTTC.

This chain connects TRBV9 to TRBJ2-7; 12 bases match TRBD2. The CDR3 is 15 amino acids. V trimming: 4 bases; J trimming: 7 bases; junction bases outside the gene matches: 9. The V gene's germline CDR1 is SGDLS and CDR2 YYNGEE. The CDR3 reads CASSPRLAGDIEQYF. CDR3 nucleotides: TGTGCCAGCAGCCCCCGACTAGCGGGAGATATAGAGCAGTACTTC.

The chain uses TRBV29-1 and TRBJ1-5, with TRBD1 matching 8 bases. The ends lost 7 bases at V and 1 base at J; junction bases unmatched: 3. The germline CDR1 and CDR2 sequences are SQVTM and ANQGSEA. This CDR3 comprises 13 residues. CDR3 loop: CSAAGGSNQPQHF. The CDR3, as DNA: TGCAGCGCGGCAGGGGGCAGCAATCAGCCCCAGCATTTT. The variable domain in full, with the rest retrieved from reference TRBV29-1 and TRBJ1-5, is SAVISQKPSRDICQRGTSLTIQCQVDSQVTMMFWYRQQPGQSLTLIATANQGSEATYESGFVIDKFPISRPNLTFSTLTVSNMSPEDSSIYLCSAAGGSNQPQHFGDGTRLSIL.

This chain connects TRBV6-5 to TRBJ1-2; a weak D match, TRBD1 (5 bases). The CDR3 covers 14 residues. Per germline, CDR1 MNHEY and CDR2 SVGAGI. Trimming removed 4 bases at V and 0 bases at J, with 9 bases between. In DNA form, the CDR3 reads TGTGCCAGCAGTTCCACAGGAACTAACTATGGCTACACCTTC. Translated, it gives CASSSTGTNYGYTF.

The genes are TRBV25-1 and TRBJ1-6; D gene ambiguous. Looked up from germline, CDR1 is MGHDK and CDR2 is SYGVNS. V gave up 1 base and J gave up 11 bases, with 9 bases separating them. CDR3 size: 13 residues. Here the CDR3 reads CASSELTATPLHF. CDR3 sequence (DNA): TGTGCCAGCAGTGAATTAACCGCGACACCCCTCCACTTT.

The rearrangement links TRBV6-1 to TRBJ2-1; 10 nucleotides line up with TRBD1. The junction had 14 bases not matched to a gene; V was cut back by 4 bases and J by 14 bases. CDR1 is MNHNS, CDR2 SASEGT, per germline. The CDR3 contains 15 residues. CDR3 nucleotide sequence: TGTGCCAGCAGTGCCTCACACTTTAAGACAGGGGGCGAGTTCTTC. This codes for CASSASHFKTGGEFF.

This chain connects TRBV5-1 to TRBJ1-3; D not resolved. V lost 2 bases and J 4 bases, leaving 7 bases between the germline ends. The germline V gene encodes CDR1 SGHRS and CDR2 YFSETQ. The CDR3 loop spans 13 amino acids. CDR3 residues: CASSLKTGNTIYF. Here the CDR3 DNA reads TGCGCCAGCAGCTTAAAGACAGGAAACACCATATATTTT.

A few counts support this clone. The V and J genes are TRBV27 and TRBJ1-2, with a weak D call TRBD1 (5 bases). V lost 3 bases to trimming and J lost 4 bases, with 12 bases between them. The CDR3 is made up of 14 amino acids. Per the germline V gene, CDR1 is MNHEY and CDR2 is SMNVEV (reference sequence). CDR3 in DNA: TGTGCCAGCAGTTTTGCCGGTCAGGGCTATGGCTACACCTTC. Translated: CASSFAGQGYGYTF.

This clone appeared a few times. V gene TRBV2 combines with J gene TRBJ1-2; TRBD1 is a possible D gene (6 bases). V dropped 3 bases and J dropped 2 bases, with 19 bases sitting between them. Germline-derived CDR1 and CDR2 are SNHLY and FYNNEI. This CDR3 comprises 17 residues. The CDR3 protein is CASSEPRQGKSNYGYTF. The DNA of the CDR3 is TGTGCCAGCAGTGAGCCCCGTCAGGGGAAATCAAACTATGGCTACACCTTC.

The chain uses TRBV11-2 and TRBJ2-7; no clear D. Trimming removed 2 bases at V and 2 bases at J, with 13 bases between. The CDR3 covers 15 residues. Germline V lookup: CDR1 SGHAT, CDR2 FQNNGV. The CDR3 coding sequence is TGTGCCAGCAGCTTAAGGCGGCAGGATACCTACGAGCAGTACTTC. This encodes CASSLRRQDTYEQYF.

The V call is TRBV2, the J call TRBJ2-5; D not certain. The J call may be incorrect, as the DNA end agrees better with TRBJ2-7. Per the germline V gene, CDR1 is SNHLY and CDR2 is FYNNEI. CDR3 length equals 12 residues. CDR3 sequence (DNA): TGTGCCAGCAGGCTACAGAGCTACGAGCAGTACTTC. It encodes CASRLQSYEQYF.

The chain is built from TRBV5-1 and TRBJ1-4; 8 bases map to TRBD1. This CDR3 comprises 13 residues. The trim removed 8 bases at V and 2 bases at J, leaving 2 bases unmatched. Germline V gene sequence: CDR1 SGHRS, CDR2 YFSETQ. CDR3 residues: CASGTGTNEKLFF. The CDR3, as DNA: TGCGCCAGTGGGACAGGCACTAATGAAAAACTGTTTTTT.

The CDR3 DNA follows: TGTGCCAGCAGTTATCCACCTAGCGGGGCCAACAATGAGCAGTTCTTC. As protein: CASSYPPSGANNEQFF. The J gene is TRBJ2-1, the V gene TRBV6-5, with TRBD2 matching over 9 bases. The CDR3 runs 16 residues. Looked up from germline, CDR1 is MNHEY and CDR2 is SVGAGI. V lost 3 bases, J lost 5 bases, and 8 bases stayed unmatched.

The V and J genes are TRBV7-2 and TRBJ1-6, with D possibly matching TRBD1 (5 bases). This CDR3 region has 15 residues. Trimming cost V 5 bases and J 8 bases, with 16 bases left between them. Germline V CDR1 and CDR2: SGHTA, FQGNSA. The CDR3 DNA follows: TGTGCCAGCAGCCGGCGCTGGGGGGTAGATTCACCCCTCCACTTT. It encodes CASSRRWGVDSPLHF.

This chain uses TRBV29-1 with TRBJ2-1; 7 bases fit TRBD1. Looked up from germline, CDR1 is SQVTM and CDR2 is ANQGSEA. The ends lost 6 bases at V and 0 bases at J; junction bases unmatched: 8. The CDR3 is 15 residues long. The CDR3: CSVSKTGSSYNEQFF. DNA of the CDR3: TGCAGCGTCTCCAAGACAGGGAGCTCCTACAATGAGCAGTTCTTC.

The chain is built from TRBV6-1 and TRBJ2-6, with 14 positions matching TRBD2. Germline assignment: CDR1 MNHNS and CDR2 SASEGT. The V segment lost 2 bases and the J segment 0 bases; nucleotides outside the gene matches: 9. CDR3 length equals 21 residues. The CDR3 protein is CASSELLGTSGSLSGANVLTF. CDR3 nucleotide sequence: TGTGCCAGCAGTGAACTGTTAGGGACTAGCGGGAGTCTCTCTGGGGCCAACGTCCTGACTTTC.

The V and J genes are TRBV30 and TRBJ2-5, with 11 bases lining up with TRBD2. The CDR3 extends over 15 amino acids. Germline lookup yields CDR1 GTSNPN and CDR2 SVGIG (reference sequence). Trimming took 1 base from V and 4 from J; bases not matched to a gene: 5. The CDR3, as DNA: TGTGCCTGGAGTGCACTAGCGGGAGTAGGAGAGACCCAGTACTTC. Amino acids: CAWSALAGVGETQYF.

The rearrangement uses TRBV6-5 and TRBJ2-5, with D possibly TRBD2 on 6 matching bases. The CDR3 totals 13 residues. CDR1 is MNHEY, CDR2 SVGAGI, per germline. V shed 8 bases and J shed 2 bases, with 12 bases lying between them. This CDR3 is CASGMGLQETQYF. In DNA form, the CDR3 reads TGTGCCAGCGGAATGGGACTTCAAGAGACCCAGTACTTC.

V gene TRBV4-1 combines with J gene TRBJ2-5; the D gene is possibly TRBD1 (8 bases). The V end lost 5 bases, the J end lost 2 bases, and 27 bases lay between the germline ends. Germline lookup yields CDR1 MGHRA and CDR2 YSYEKL. This CDR3 has 19 residues. CDR3 region: CASSNDPTGALAEQETQYF. The DNA of the CDR3 is TGCGCCAGCAGCAACGACCCGACAGGGGCGCTAGCGGAACAAGAGACCCAGTACTTC.

J is TRBJ2-3 and V is TRBV19; 10 nucleotides line up with TRBD2. Germline assignment: CDR1 LNHDA and CDR2 SQIVND (reference sequence). V was clipped by 6 bases and J by 0 bases; unmatched bases: 6. The CDR3 is 16 amino acids. The CDR3 protein is CASRTSGLASTDTQYF. In nucleotides, the CDR3 is TGTGCCAGTAGGACTAGCGGGCTTGCTAGCACAGATACGCAGTATTTT.